These 17 T cell receptor beta chains were sequenced from one sample in a study of cytomegalovirus exposure and HLA in healthy donors. Assay used: immunoSEQ multiplex PCR; TCRdb lists only in-frame clones, some missing. The sample records fewer than 200,000 clones, roughly 90% being singletons. The sequencing input was PBMCs. The receptors stem from a woman in her late teens or twenties in good health and CMV-seronegative.

For the CDR3, the DNA is TGTGCCAGCAGCGTAGCGGAGAGGAAGACCCAGTACTTC. It specifies CASSVAERKTQYF. The chain has TRBV9 and TRBJ2-5; D ambiguous. Germline-derived CDR1 and CDR2 are SGDLS and YYNGEE. CDR3 length: 13 residues. V shed 0 bases and J shed 6 bases, with 9 bases lying between them.

The chain uses TRBV19 and TRBJ1-5; D remains ambiguous. The CDR3 is made up of 15 amino acids. The germline V gene encodes CDR1 LNHDA and CDR2 SQIVND (reference sequence). Trimming left V 3 bases short and J 5 bases short, with 14 bases between. CDR3 DNA: TGTGCCAGTAGTATCGCGACCCTAGGCCATCAGCCCCAGCATTTT. Translating gives CASSIATLGHQPQHF.

The chain links TRBV7-9 to TRBJ2-7; D not certain. The CDR3 totals 13 residues. Germline CDR1 and CDR2: SEHNR and FQNEAQ (reference sequence). V gave up 3 bases and J gave up 2 bases, with 8 bases separating them. The CDR3 region has the DNA TGTGCCAGCAGCTTTAGTGAGGCCTACGAGCAGTACTTC. Amino acids: CASSFSEAYEQYF.

This clone came up many times. CDR3 DNA: TGTGCCATCAGTGAGTCGGGCCGGGGGACCCTCCACTTT. The encoded protein is CAISESGRGTLHF. The chain couples TRBV10-3 to TRBJ1-6, with D maybe TRBD1 (5 bases). CDR3 length equals 13 residues. V lost 0 bases, J lost 14 bases, and 11 bases lay in between. Germline CDR1 is ENHRY and CDR2 is SYGVKD.

The rearrangement links TRBV7-9 to TRBJ2-7, with 9 bases that match TRBD1. The V gene end was trimmed by 4 bases and the J gene end by 6 bases; junction bases not matched to a gene: 13. The germline CDR1 and CDR2 sequences are SEHNR and FQNEAQ (reference sequence). The CDR3 loop spans 16 amino acids. CDR3 bases: TGTGCCAGCAGCTCCAAACCTTCGGGACAGGGAAGCGAGCAGTACTTC. Protein product: CASSSKPSGQGSEQYF. Complete variable domain (other parts from reference TRBV7-9 and TRBJ2-7): DTGVSQNPRHKITKRGQNVTFRCDPISEHNRLYWYRQTLGQGPEFLTYFQNEAQLEKSRLLSDRFSAERPKGSFSTLEIQRTEQGDSAMYLCASSSKPSGQGSEQYFGPGTRLTVT.

The V call is TRBV6-5, the J call TRBJ1-5; tentatively, D is TRBD1 (5 bases). Germline CDR1 and CDR2: MNHEY and SVGAGI. The CDR3 covers 14 residues. Trimming pared 6 bases from V and 5 bases from J, leaving 14 bases between. The CDR3 reads CASRPRGGDQPQHF. Here the CDR3 DNA reads TGTGCCAGCAGACCCCGGGGAGGGGATCAGCCCCAGCATTTT.

The CDR3 here is CASTALPLGQGASGYTF. In nucleotides, the CDR3 is TGTGCCAGTACCGCGCTACCCCTTGGACAGGGGGCGTCTGGCTACACCTTC. V is TRBV19 and J is TRBJ1-2; TRBD1 agrees at 11 bases. With 7 bases clipped from V and 7 bases from J, the junction kept 17 bases outside the gene matches. CDR1 is LNHDA, CDR2 SQIVND, per germline (reference sequence). The CDR3 runs 17 residues.

This clone was detected a few times. The J gene is TRBJ2-1, the V gene TRBV19; TRBD2 might be the D (6 bases). Trimming stripped 6 bases from V and 5 bases from J, with 20 bases between. There are 16 residues in the CDR3. CDR1 is LNHDA and CDR2 is SQIVND in the germline V gene (reference sequence). The CDR3 coding sequence is TGTGCCAGTAGCTCGTTTAGCGGCGCCAGTCACAATGAGCAGTTCTTC. Its protein product is CASSSFSGASHNEQFF.

The chain links TRBV29-1 to TRBJ1-1, with D uncertain. Per germline, CDR1 SQVTM and CDR2 ANQGSEA. V shed 2 bases and J shed 2 bases, with 12 bases lying between them. CDR3 length equals 14 residues. Here the CDR3 DNA reads TGCAGCGTTGAAACCGGGAGAGTTAACACTGAAGCTTTCTTT. It specifies CSVETGRVNTEAFF.

The chain couples TRBV29-1 to TRBJ2-1, with 12 bases fitting TRBD2. The CDR3 loop spans 18 amino acids. Germline V gene data show CDR1 as SQVTM and CDR2 as ANQGSEA. With V trimmed by 0 bases and J by 0 bases, 6 bases remained unmatched. CDR3 region: CSVEDSGLAGSSYNEQFF. The CDR3 DNA is TGCAGCGTTGAAGATAGTGGACTAGCGGGAAGCTCCTACAATGAGCAGTTCTTC.

The count of this clone is one. V is TRBV6-4 and J is TRBJ2-1; 10 nucleotides agree with TRBD2. CDR3 size: 17 residues. In germline, CDR1 is MRHNA, CDR2 SNTAGT. With 5 bases clipped from V and 0 bases from J, the junction kept 7 bases outside the gene matches. The CDR3 region is CASSQLAGMSSYNEQFF. In DNA, the CDR3 is TGTGCCAGCAGTCAACTAGCGGGGATGAGCTCCTACAATGAGCAGTTCTTC.

The chain carries TRBV2 and TRBJ1-4; the match to TRBD1 covers 7 bases. CDR3 length equals 14 residues. The trim removed 7 bases at V and 6 bases at J, leaving 8 bases unmatched. Looked up from germline, CDR1 is SNHLY and CDR2 is FYNNEI. The CDR3 here is CASKRQGSYEKLFF. The CDR3 DNA reads as TGTGCCAGCAAGAGACAGGGAAGCTATGAAAAACTGTTTTTT.

The chain combines TRBV6-1 with TRBJ2-7; TRBD2 is a possible D gene (5 bases). V was shortened by 7 bases and J by 0 bases, with 13 bases between the two germline ends. From germline, CDR1 is MNHNS and CDR2 SASEGT. The CDR3 covers 14 residues. CDR3 coding DNA: TGTGCCAGCATGGGAGCACCGAGCTCCTACGAGCAGTACTTC. Translated, it gives CASMGAPSSYEQYF.

This clone was seen only once. This rearrangement joins TRBV4-1 to TRBJ1-4; 11 bases map to TRBD1. V shed 0 bases, J shed 7 bases, and the junction held 7 bases outside the gene matches. The germline CDR1 and CDR2 sequences are MGHRA and YSYEKL. CDR3 length: 17 residues. The CDR3 nucleotides read TGCGCCAGCAGCCAAGAGGTCGCCGGGACAGGGGGTGAAAAACTGTTTTTT. Protein: CASSQEVAGTGGEKLFF.

This rearrangement joins TRBV10-2 to TRBJ2-5; 8 bases align to TRBD1. The CDR3 totals 17 residues. J was trimmed by 2 bases and V by 7 bases; bases with no gene match: 15. The germline gives CDR1 WSHSY, CDR2 SAAADI. In nucleotides, the CDR3 is TGCGCCAGCACCCAGACAGGGGTCGTGATAAGACAAGAGACCCAGTACTTC. Its protein product is CASTQTGVVIRQETQYF.

The chain joins TRBV18 to TRBJ2-2, with a possible D match to TRBD1 (6 bases). Trimming shortened V by 4 bases and J by 2 bases, and 29 bases separated the two germline ends. Germline V CDR1 and CDR2: KGHSH, LQKENI. The length of the CDR3 is 21 residues. The CDR3 reads CASSRQTGPIKILINTGELFF. CDR3 DNA: TGTGCCAGCTCACGTCAGACAGGACCCATCAAGATACTGATCAACACCGGGGAGCTGTTTTTT.

The J gene is TRBJ1-1, the V gene TRBV6-1; D is possibly TRBD1 (6 bases). Per germline, CDR1 MNHNS and CDR2 SASEGT. Trimming took off 4 bases at V and 5 bases at J, with 23 bases between the two ends. The CDR3 length is 17 residues. Written as DNA, the CDR3 is TGTGCCAGCAGTGGAGGTATACGACAGGCAGCGTGGACTGAAGCTTTCTTT. This gives the protein CASSGGIRQAAWTEAFF.